These T cell receptor beta chains were read from a single sample in a study of blood T cell repertoires in COVID-19. Here immunoSEQ multiplex PCR was the method, and the copy in TCRdb shows in-frame clones only, minus some. The repertoire holds 250,000 to 300,000 clones, with roughly 80% as singletons. Sequenced sample: PBMCs or T cells enriched from blood (not recorded which). These receptors all stem from a man aged 40-50 years who had been exposed to COVID-19. The CDR3 runs from the conserved cysteine through the conserved F or W. The D gene is left open where the match is weak. The size of a clone is reported for some rows only, either as once, few or many, or as a class for expanded clones.

CDR3 length	V gene	clone size	D gene	J gene	CDR3 protein	CDR3 DNA
13	TRBV6-1	-	-	TRBJ1-5	CASSSWPDRPQHF	TGTGCCAGCAGTTCCTGGCCAGATCGGCCCCAGCATTTT
12	TRBV2	few	TRBD2	TRBJ2-7	CAGAGLAGVQYF	TGTGCCGGCGCCGGACTAGCGGGAGTGCAGTACTTC
13	TRBV2	-	-	TRBJ2-7	CASSADRSYEQYF	TGTGCCAGCAGCGCCGACAGGTCCTACGAGCAGTACTTC
14	TRBV19	-	-	TRBJ1-3	CASSINSQRNTIYF	TGTGCCAGTAGTATCAACAGCCAAAGAAACACCATATATTTT
19	TRBV7-9	-	TRBD1	TRBJ2-3	CASSLGGRGWQGATDTQYF	TGTGCCAGCAGCTTAGGTGGGAGAGGGTGGCAGGGGGCCACAGATACGCAGTATTTT
13	TRBV9	-	-	TRBJ2-2	CASSVEGQGELFF	TGTGCCAGCAGCGTAGAGGGGCAGGGGGAGCTGTTTTTT
15	TRBV6-1	-	-	TRBJ2-3	CASSEFSGRTDTQYF	TGTGCCAGCAGTGAATTTAGCGGACGCACAGATACGCAGTATTTT
14	TRBV14	-	TRBD1	TRBJ2-7	CASSLRQGANEQYF	TGTGCCAGCAGTCTTCGACAGGGGGCTAACGAGCAGTACTTC
12	TRBV6-5	-	TRBD1	TRBJ2-1	CASWGQVNEQFF	TGTGCCAGTTGGGGACAGGTGAATGAGCAGTTCTTC
17	TRBV21-1	few	-	TRBJ1-3	CASSKEAGDNSGNTIYF	TGTGCCAGCAGCAAAGAGGCAGGGGATAACTCTGGAAACACCATATATTTT